This T cell receptor (beta chain) was sequenced during a study of a mutant IDH1 vaccine in newly diagnosed glioma. Study-level background: Patients arrived already treated with radiotherapy, temozolomide, or both, most having had both. The study, taken as a whole, reports: Vaccine-induced responses were seen in 85% to 95% of patients, spanning several MHC alleles.

Generated by immunoSEQ multiplex PCR, the TCRdb table keeps only in-frame clones and is missing some. The table records approximately 92,000 clones, 83% of them present only once. Notes on this clone: Its antigen is not known.

The germline V gene has CDR1 SGHRS and CDR2 YFSETQ. The CDR3 totals 14 residues. V gave up 0 bases and J gave up 3 bases, with 8 bases separating them. The sample's time point: baseline, week 1 (first vaccination visit). Treatment in this sample: pre-vaccination baseline after standard-of-care therapy. In every donor, the tumor was a new WHO grade 3 or 4 IDH1-mutant, ATRX-lost astrocytoma. Source: PBMCs, taken from a glioma patient treated with radiotherapy, temozolomide or both. The chain couples TRBV5-1 to TRBJ2-3; unclear D gene. The receptor was isolated from a woman between 50 and 59 years old with glioma. This CDR3 reads CASSLAVATDTQYF. CDR3 DNA sequence: TGCGCCAGCAGCTTGGCAGTCGCAACAGATACGCAGTATTTT.